This T cell receptor beta chain was captured by sequencing in a study of PD-1 blockade in mismatch repair-deficient tumors (dated by TCRdb to about 2017). About the full investigation: Between late 2013 and 2016, more than 75 consecutive patients with about a dozen mismatch repair-deficient cancer types, all previously treated and progressing, were enrolled in the trial. Deep sequencing of TCR CDR3 regions was used to track tumor-associated T cell clones in peripheral blood of patients responding to PD-1 blockade.

General conclusions and limits of the study: Rapid expansion after pembrolizumab followed by contraction, generally before radiologic responses, was shown by tumor-resident clones, which were often undetectable in blood before treatment.

For each enrolled patient, mismatch repair deficiency was established using either polymerase chain reaction or immunohistochemistry. A few patients who responded to pembrolizumab therapy underwent TCR sequencing. In the phase II trial, pembrolizumab PD-1 blockade was tested prospectively in advanced mismatch repair-deficient cancers, no matter which tissue of origin the cancers came from. Peripheral blood T cell samples were serially collected before and at multiple times after PD-1 blockade was started. Blood sampling times were expressed in weeks after the first pembrolizumab dose. Libraries were built with the immunoSEQ multiplex PCR assay. In TCRdb, the immuneACCESS table is reduced to in-frame sequences with V and J assigned. These tables do not hold every clone; where another copy was compared, an unresolved V gene accounts for under half, and the others remain unexplained. The sample table holds about 68,000 clones, of which more than 75% were seen once. Together, the top ten hold 4.5% to 6.5% of the sample.

For this clone: Its target antigen remains unknown. The record has no base qualities; no much larger clone is one base away.

Counted from cysteine to phenylalanine, this CDR3 has 13 amino acids. Kept here is only the CDR3 DNA, which spans 39 bases and is read in frame from base 1. At the junction V is shortened by 9 bases and J by 2 bases; bases outside the gene matches: 0. The germline V gene yields SNHLY for CDR1 and FYNNEI for CDR2. Sequencing was performed on peripheral blood, taken 2 weeks after starting pembrolizumab. The TCR originated in an adult with mismatch repair-deficient cancer. The chain is assembled from TRBV2 and TRBJ2-6; TRBD1 lines up with 8 middle nucleotides. CDR3 loop: CARQGAGANVLTF. The DNA sequence is given as TGTGCCAGACAGGGGGCTGGGGCCAACGTCCTGACTTTC.